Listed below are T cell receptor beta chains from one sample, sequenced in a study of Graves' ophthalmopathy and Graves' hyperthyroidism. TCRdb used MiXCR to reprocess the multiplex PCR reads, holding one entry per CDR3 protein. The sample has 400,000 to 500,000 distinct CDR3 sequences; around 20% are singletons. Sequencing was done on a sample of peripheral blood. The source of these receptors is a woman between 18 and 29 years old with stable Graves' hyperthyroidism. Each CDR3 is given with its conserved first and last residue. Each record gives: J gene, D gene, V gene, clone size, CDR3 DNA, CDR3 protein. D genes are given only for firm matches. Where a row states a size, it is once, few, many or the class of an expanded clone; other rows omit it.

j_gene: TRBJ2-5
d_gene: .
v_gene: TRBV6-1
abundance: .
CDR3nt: TGTGCCAGCAGCAGTGGGGGGGCCCAAGAGACCCAGTACTTC
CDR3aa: CASSSGGAQETQYF

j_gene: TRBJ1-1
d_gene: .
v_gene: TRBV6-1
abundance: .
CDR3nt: TGTGCCAGCACTACCGACGAGAACACTGAAGCTTTCTTT
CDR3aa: CASTTDENTEAFF

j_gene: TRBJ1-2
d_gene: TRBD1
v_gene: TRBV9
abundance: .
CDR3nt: TGTGCCAGCAGCGTAGAGTGGACAGGGGGTTATGGCTACACCTTC
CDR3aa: CASSVEWTGGYGYTF

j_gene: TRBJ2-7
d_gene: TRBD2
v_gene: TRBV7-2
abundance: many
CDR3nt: TGTGCCAGCAGCGCGGACGGTCTAGCGGCCTACGAGCAGTACTTC
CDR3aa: CASSADGLAAYEQYF

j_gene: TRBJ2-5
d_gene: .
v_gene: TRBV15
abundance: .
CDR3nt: TGTGCCACCTCCCGAGGCCTCCAAGAGACCCAGTACTTC
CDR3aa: CATSRGLQETQYF

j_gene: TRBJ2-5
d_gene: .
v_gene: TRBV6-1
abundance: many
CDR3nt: TGTGCCAGCAGTGAAACGAGAGAGACCCAGTACTTC
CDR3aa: CASSETRETQYF

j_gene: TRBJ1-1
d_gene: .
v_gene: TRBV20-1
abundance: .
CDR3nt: TGCAGTGCGCCCGACCAGAGGAACACTGAAGCTTTCTTT
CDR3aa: CSAPDQRNTEAFF

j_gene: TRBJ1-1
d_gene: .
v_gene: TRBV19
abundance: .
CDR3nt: TGTGCCAGTGCCCCCCCGGTGAGGGACACTGAAGCTTTCTTT
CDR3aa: CASAPPVRDTEAFF

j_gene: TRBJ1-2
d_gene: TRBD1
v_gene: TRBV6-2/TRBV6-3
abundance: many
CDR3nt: TGTGCCAGCTCACGGGACAGGGGAACGGGCTACACCTTC
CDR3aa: CASSRDRGTGYTF

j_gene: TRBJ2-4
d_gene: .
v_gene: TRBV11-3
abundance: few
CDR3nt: TGTGCCAGCAGCTTAGGAGTCGCCGGGGACAACATTAAGTACTTC
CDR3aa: CASSLGVAGDNIKYF

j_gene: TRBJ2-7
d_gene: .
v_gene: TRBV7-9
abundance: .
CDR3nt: TGTGCCAGCAGCTTAGACAGCTACTCCTACGAGCAGTACTTC
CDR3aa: CASSLDSYSYEQYF

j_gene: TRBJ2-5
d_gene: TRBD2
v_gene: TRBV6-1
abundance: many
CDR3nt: TGTGCCAGCAGTGAAAGAATTTGGGGTAGCGGGGTACTCCAAGAGACCCAGTACTTC
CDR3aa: CASSERIWGSGVLQETQYF

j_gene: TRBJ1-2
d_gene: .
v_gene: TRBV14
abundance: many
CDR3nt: TGTGCCAGCAGCCAAGATCGATCGTCCAGGGCCGGCTACACCTTC
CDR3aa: CASSQDRSSRAGYTF

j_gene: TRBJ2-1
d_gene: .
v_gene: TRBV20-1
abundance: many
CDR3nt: TGCAGTGTCAAAGTGGGGGTAATCAATGAGCAGTTCTTC
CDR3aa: CSVKVGVINEQFF

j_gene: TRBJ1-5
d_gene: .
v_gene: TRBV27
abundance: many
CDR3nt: TGTGCCAGCAGTTGGACAGTCGGTCAGCCCCAGCATTTT
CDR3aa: CASSWTVGQPQHF

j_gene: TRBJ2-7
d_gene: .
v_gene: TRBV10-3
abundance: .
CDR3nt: TGTGCCATCAGGAGGACAGTTAACTACGAGCAGTACTTC
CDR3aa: CAIRRTVNYEQYF

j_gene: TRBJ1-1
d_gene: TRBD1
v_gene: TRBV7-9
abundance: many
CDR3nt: TGTGCCAGCAGCTTAGCGCAGGGGGGAGCCACTGAAGCTTTCTTT
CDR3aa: CASSLAQGGATEAFF

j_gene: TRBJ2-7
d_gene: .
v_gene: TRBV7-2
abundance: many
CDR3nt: TGTGCCAGCAGCTTAGAGGTCGGCTCCTACGAGCAGTACTTC
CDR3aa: CASSLEVGSYEQYF

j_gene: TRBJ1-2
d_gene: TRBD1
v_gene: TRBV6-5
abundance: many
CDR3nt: TGTGCCAGCAGTTACACGGGACAGGGAGATAGCTACACCTTC
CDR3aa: CASSYTGQGDSYTF

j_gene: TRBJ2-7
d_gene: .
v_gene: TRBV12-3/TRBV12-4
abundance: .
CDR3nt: TGTGCCAGCAGTTTAACTTTCAGGGGCTGGAGCGAGCAGTACTTC
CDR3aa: CASSLTFRGWSEQYF

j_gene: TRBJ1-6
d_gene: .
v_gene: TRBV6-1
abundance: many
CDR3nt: TGTGCCAGCAGTGAAGGCCCAGGGGTGAATTCACCCCTCCACTTT
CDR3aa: CASSEGPGVNSPLHF

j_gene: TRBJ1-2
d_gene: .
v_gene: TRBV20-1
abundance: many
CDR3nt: TGCTCGGGAAGCCCCCAAGACTATGGCTACACCTTC
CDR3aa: CSGSPQDYGYTF

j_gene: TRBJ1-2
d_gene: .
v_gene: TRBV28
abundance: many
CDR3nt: TGTGCCAGCAGTTCCCCTCTAAAGTATAACTATGGCTACACCTTC
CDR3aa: CASSSPLKYNYGYTF

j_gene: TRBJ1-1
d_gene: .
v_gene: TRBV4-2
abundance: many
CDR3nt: TGTGCCAGCAGCCAAGCCCGGAATTCAGGGCCGAAGAGAGCTTTCTTT
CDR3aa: CASSQARNSGPKRAFF

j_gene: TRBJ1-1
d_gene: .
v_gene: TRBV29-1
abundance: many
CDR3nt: TGCAGCGTTGTAGAGAGGGTGAACACTGAAGCTTTCTTT
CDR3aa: CSVVERVNTEAFF

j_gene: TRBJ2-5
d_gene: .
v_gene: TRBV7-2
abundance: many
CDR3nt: TGTGCCAGCAGCAGAATCGGGAAGACCCAGTACTTC
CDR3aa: CASSRIGKTQYF

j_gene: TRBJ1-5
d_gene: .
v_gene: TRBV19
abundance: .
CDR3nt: TGTGCCAGTAGTAATGACAGCCTTAGCAATCAGCCCCAGCATTTT
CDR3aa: CASSNDSLSNQPQHF

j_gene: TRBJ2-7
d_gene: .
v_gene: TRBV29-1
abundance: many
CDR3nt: TGCAGCGTTGTCGCAACCCTCTCCCCCTACGAGCAGTACTTC
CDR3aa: CSVVATLSPYEQYF

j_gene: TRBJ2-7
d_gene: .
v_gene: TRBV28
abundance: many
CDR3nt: TGTGCCAGCAGTTTATTCACCGGGATCCACGAGCAGTACTTC
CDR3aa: CASSLFTGIHEQYF

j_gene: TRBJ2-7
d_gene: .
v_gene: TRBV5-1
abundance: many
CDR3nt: TGCGCCAGCAGCTTGTGGGTTGACTACGAGCAGTACTTC
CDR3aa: CASSLWVDYEQYF

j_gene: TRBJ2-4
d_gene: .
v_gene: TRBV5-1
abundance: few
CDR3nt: TGCGCCAGCACCTCAGGGGATAGAAACATTCAGTACTTC
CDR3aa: CASTSGDRNIQYF

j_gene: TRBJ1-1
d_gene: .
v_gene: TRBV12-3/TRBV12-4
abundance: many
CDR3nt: TGTGCCAGCAGCCCTAGCAGTTGGGGCGAGAACACTGAAGCTTTCTTT
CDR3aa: CASSPSSWGENTEAFF

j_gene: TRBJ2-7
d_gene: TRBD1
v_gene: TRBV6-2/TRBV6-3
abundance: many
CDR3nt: TGTGCCAGCAGCGGGGACAGTGCCTACGAGCAGTACTTC
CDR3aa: CASSGDSAYEQYF

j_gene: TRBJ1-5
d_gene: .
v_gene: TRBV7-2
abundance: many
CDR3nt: TGTGCCAGCAGCTTAGCCGTCAGGGGATGGCCCCAGCATTTT
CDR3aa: CASSLAVRGWPQHF

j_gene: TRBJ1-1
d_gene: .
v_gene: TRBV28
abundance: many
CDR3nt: TGTGCCAGCAGCTCCCCCGGTGCTGAAGCTTTCTTT
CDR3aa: CASSSPGAEAFF

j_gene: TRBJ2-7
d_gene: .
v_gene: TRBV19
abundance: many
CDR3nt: TGTGCCAGCGCCGAAAAAACCACCTACGAGCAGTACTTC
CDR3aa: CASAEKTTYEQYF